Following are 32 T cell receptor beta chains from one sample sequenced in a study of control samples from healthy donors and cancer patients. Repertoires were generated with immunoSEQ multiplex PCR, while TCRdb's copy carries only in-frame clones and drops some. The profile shows some 130,000 clones, roughly 90% of them singletons. The sample comprised blood. These receptors were collected from a man in his forties in good health.

The J gene is TRBJ2-7, the V gene TRBV6-5; the match to TRBD1 covers 7 bases. Germline V CDR1 and CDR2: MNHEY, SVGAGI. V lost 6 bases, J lost 2 bases, and 7 bases stayed unmatched. The CDR3 sequence is 14 residues long. The DNA of the CDR3 is TGTGCCAGCAGCGTGGGGCAGGGGGCCTACGAGCAGTACTTC. Its translation is CASSVGQGAYEQYF.

This chain uses TRBV6-5 with TRBJ2-7; 7 bases align to TRBD1. The length of the CDR3 is 14 residues. J was trimmed by 6 bases and V by 2 bases; bases with no gene match: 7. Germline V CDR1 and CDR2: MNHEY, SVGAGI. In DNA, the CDR3 is TGTGCCAGCAGTTACGCCAGGGGGTTGGTCGAGCAGTACTTC. Protein sequence: CASSYARGLVEQYF.

This chain connects TRBV24-1 to TRBJ1-5; no definite D call. The CDR3 is 13 amino acids. Germline CDR1 reads KGHDR; CDR2 reads SFDVKD. V lost 4 bases to trimming and J lost 3 bases, with 6 bases between them. The CDR3 protein is CATSDDNNQPQHF. CDR3 DNA sequence: TGTGCCACCAGTGACGACAACAATCAGCCCCAGCATTTT.

The chain links TRBV11-1 to TRBJ2-5; D not resolved. The germline V gene encodes CDR1 SGHAT and CDR2 FQDESV (reference sequence). The CDR3 contains 13 residues. V gave up 4 bases and J gave up 5 bases, with 11 bases separating them. The chain's CDR3 is CASSWRSTETQYF. The CDR3 coding sequence is TGTGCCAGCAGCTGGAGATCTACGGAGACCCAGTACTTC.

The genes are TRBV18 and TRBJ1-1; D might be TRBD1 (6 bases). Trimming cost V 4 bases and J 1 base, with 13 bases left between them. The germline CDR1 and CDR2 sequences are KGHSH and LQKENI. This CDR3 comprises 15 residues. The CDR3 spells CASSLGWGQNTEAFF. The CDR3 nucleotides read TGTGCCAGCTCACTCGGATGGGGACAGAACACTGAAGCTTTCTTT.

V gene TRBV28 combines with J gene TRBJ1-5; D is undetermined. The CDR3 has 13 residues. Germline values: CDR1 MDHEN, CDR2 SYDVKM. Trimming took 2 bases from V and 4 from J, leaving 6 bases between them. The CDR3 protein is CASSLLLNQPQHF. The CDR3 bases are TGTGCCAGCAGTTTACTGTTAAATCAGCCCCAGCATTTT.

V is TRBV28 and J is TRBJ1-2; 8 positions match TRBD1. The ends lost 2 bases at V and 7 bases at J; junction bases unmatched: 6. The CDR3 is 14 residues long. Germline loops: CDR1 MDHEN, CDR2 SYDVKM. CDR3 bases: TGTGCCAGCAGTTTAGGCAGGGGGCAATTTGGCTACACCTTC. Its translation is CASSLGRGQFGYTF.

The chain combines TRBV5-4 with TRBJ2-7, with TRBD2 as a possible D gene (6 bases). This CDR3 is 14 amino acids long. Trimming took off 4 bases at V and 5 bases at J, with 16 bases between the two ends. Germline CDR1 reads SGHNT; CDR2 reads YYREEE (reference sequence). The chain's CDR3 is CASSRNAGLDEQYF. The DNA of the CDR3 is TGTGCCAGCAGCCGAAATGCGGGGCTCGACGAGCAGTACTTC. Full variable domain (rest looked up from reference TRBV5-4 and TRBJ2-7): ETGVTQSPTHLIKTRGQQVTLRCSSQSGHNTVSWYQQALGQGPQFIFQYYREEENGRGNFPPRFSGLQFPNYSSELNVNALELDDSALYLCASSRNAGLDEQYFGPGTRLTVT.

This chain uses TRBV5-1 with TRBJ2-1, with 7 bases matching TRBD2. This CDR3 has 15 residues. The germline V gene has CDR1 SGHRS and CDR2 YFSETQ. V gave up 0 bases and J gave up 3 bases; unmatched junction bases: 3. Written as DNA, the CDR3 is TGCGCCAGCAGCTTGGGTGGGGGGGACTACAATGAGCAGTTCTTC. As protein: CASSLGGGDYNEQFF.

This sequence joins TRBV7-9 and TRBJ2-1, with 12 bases aligning to TRBD2. The length of the CDR3 is 16 residues. In germline, CDR1 is SEHNR, CDR2 FQNEAQ (reference sequence). V was clipped by 5 bases and J by 3 bases; unmatched bases: 5. The CDR3 loop reads CASSPGTSGLYNEQFF. The CDR3 DNA reads TGTGCCAGCAGCCCAGGGACTAGCGGGCTCTACAATGAGCAGTTCTTC.

This clone appeared a few times. The chain recombines TRBV28 with TRBJ1-2; the D gene is possibly TRBD1 (6 bases). The CDR3 sequence is 13 residues long. The V end was cut by 5 bases, the J end by 7 bases, with 14 bases between. Per germline, CDR1 MDHEN and CDR2 SYDVKM. DNA of the CDR3: TGTGCCAGCAGTAGAACAGGGTCCGCTGGCTACACCTTC. The encoded protein is CASSRTGSAGYTF.

The CDR3 region is CASSLEGDYEQYF. For the CDR3, the DNA is TGCGCCAGCAGCTTGGAGGGTGACTACGAGCAGTACTTC. The gene calls are TRBV5-1 and TRBJ2-7; D call uncertain. The CDR3 sequence is 13 residues long. Trimming stripped 0 bases from V and 3 bases from J, with 7 bases between. From germline, CDR1 is SGHRS and CDR2 YFSETQ. Together with reference TRBV5-1 and TRBJ2-7, the CDR3 gives the full variable domain: KAGVTQTPRYLIKTRGQQVTLSCSPISGHRSVSWYQQTPGQGLQFLFEYFSETQRNKGNFPGRFSGRQFSNSRSEMNVSTLELGDSALYLCASSLEGDYEQYFGPGTRLTVT.

The V call is TRBV6-5, the J call TRBJ1-6, with TRBD1 identical over 8 bases. CDR3 size: 13 residues. Germline-derived CDR1 and CDR2 are MNHEY and SVGAGI. V was pared by 6 bases and J by 11 bases, with 6 bases of the junction left unmatched. The CDR3 nucleotides read TGTGCCAGCAGGGATCAGGGGGCTGCACCCCTCCACTTT. This translates into CASRDQGAAPLHF.

The V call is TRBV6-6, the J call TRBJ1-2; D is undetermined. This CDR3 is 15 amino acids long. From germline, CDR1 is MNHNY and CDR2 SVGAGI (reference sequence). Trimming took 0 bases from V and 0 from J, leaving 8 bases between them. The CDR3 spells CASSYSKRPNYGYTF. CDR3 nucleotides: TGTGCCAGCAGTTACTCGAAGAGACCTAACTATGGCTACACCTTC.

This chain uses TRBV28 with TRBJ1-3; tentative D call: TRBD1 (5 bases). Trimming left V 7 bases short and J 4 bases short, with 17 bases between. This CDR3 has 15 residues. Per germline, CDR1 MDHEN and CDR2 SYDVKM. CDR3 nucleotides: TGTGCCAGCACGCTGGGACGAAATGCCGGAAACACCATATATTTT. Translated, it gives CASTLGRNAGNTIYF.

This clone has a handful of counts. V gene TRBV5-1 combines with J gene TRBJ2-1, with a possible D match to TRBD2 (7 bases). Germline V lookup: CDR1 SGHRS, CDR2 YFSETQ. The CDR3 is 17 residues long. Trimming removed 5 bases from V and 6 bases from J, with 24 bases in between. DNA of the CDR3: TGCGCCAGCAGTAGACGAGGGGAGGGAGGGGGGAGCAATGAGCAGTTCTTC. Residues: CASSRRGEGGGSNEQFF.

The rearrangement joins TRBV4-2 to TRBJ1-4; no reliable D call. Between the trimmed V and J ends, which lost 0 bases and 0 bases, there was a span of 17 bases. The CDR3 spans 19 residues. Germline CDR1 reads LGHNA; CDR2 reads YNFKEQ. Here the CDR3 reads CASSQDGRFVDATNEKLFF. CDR3 coding DNA: TGTGCCAGCAGCCAAGATGGTCGTTTTGTAGATGCAACTAATGAAAAACTGTTTTTT.

The chain combines TRBV9 with TRBJ2-3; 7 positions agree with TRBD1. V dropped 3 bases and J dropped 3; count of bases not matched to a gene: 4. Germline V gene sequence: CDR1 SGDLS, CDR2 YYNGEE. This CDR3 comprises 14 residues. CDR3 region: CASSEGTETDTQYF. As DNA, the CDR3 is TGTGCCAGCAGCGAAGGGACAGAGACAGATACGCAGTATTTT.

The chain joins TRBV5-4 to TRBJ1-4, with 8 bases matching TRBD1. Germline V gives CDR1 SGHNT, CDR2 YYREEE (reference sequence). This CDR3 contains 16 residues. V shed 4 bases and J 5 bases; nucleotides not matched to a gene: 10. The DNA for the CDR3 is TGTGCCAGCAGCCCCGCGGGGACAGGTGTAAATGAAAAACTGTTTTTT. Translated, it gives CASSPAGTGVNEKLFF.

The chain is built from TRBV5-1 and TRBJ1-4; D unclear. CDR1 is SGHRS, CDR2 YFSETQ, per germline. CDR3 size: 19 residues. Trimming stripped 4 bases from V and 6 bases from J, with 28 bases between. The chain's CDR3 is CASSPIGGSLNLGDEKLFF. For the CDR3, the DNA is TGCGCCAGCAGCCCAATAGGCGGGTCTCTAAATCTCGGGGATGAAAAACTGTTTTTT.

The V call is TRBV4-1, the J call TRBJ2-7; maybe TRBD1 (6 bases). Per germline, CDR1 MGHRA and CDR2 YSYEKL. The CDR3 length is 16 residues. Trimming removed 4 bases from V and 2 bases from J, with 18 bases in between. CDR3 in amino acids: CASSPFSQGRPYEQYF. The DNA of the CDR3 is TGCGCCAGCAGCCCTTTTTCTCAGGGGAGACCCTACGAGCAGTACTTC.

The chain has TRBV14 and TRBJ2-7; 11 bases match TRBD1. This CDR3 has 16 amino acids. Germline V gives CDR1 SGHDN, CDR2 FVKESK. V lost 4 bases, J lost 6 bases, and 11 bases stayed unmatched. The CDR3 region is CASSLQTGTGGSEQYF. The DNA for the CDR3 is TGTGCCAGCAGCCTCCAGACCGGGACAGGGGGTTCCGAGCAGTACTTC.

V usage is TRBV10-3 and J usage is TRBJ2-5, with 9 bases lining up with TRBD2. This CDR3 comprises 14 residues. Germline V gene data show CDR1 as ENHRY and CDR2 as SYGVKD. Unmatched junction bases numbered 7, after V lost 8 bases and J lost 3 bases. CDR3 residues: CAIGIAGDKETQYF. The CDR3 nucleotides are TGTGCCATCGGGATAGCGGGGGACAAAGAGACCCAGTACTTC.

This rearrangement joins TRBV3-1 (or the pseudogene TRBV3-2) to TRBJ2-3, with TRBD2 identical over 12 bases. V lost 5 bases to trimming and J lost 6 bases; unmatched junction nucleotides: 12. Germline values: CDR1 LGHDT, CDR2 YNNKEL (reference sequence). The CDR3 is made up of 17 amino acids. CDR3 residues: CASSAFTTSGGTDTQYF. The CDR3 DNA reads TGTGCCAGCAGCGCTTTTACGACTAGCGGGGGAACGGATACGCAGTATTTT.

This clone appeared a single time. The V call is TRBV6-5, the J call TRBJ1-1; a possible D gene is TRBD1 (5 bases). The CDR3 totals 12 residues. V lost 8 bases and J 8 bases, leaving 15 bases between the germline ends. CDR1 and CDR2 (germline): MNHEY, SVGAGI. The CDR3 is CASLTWAGEAFF. The DNA of the CDR3 is TGTGCCAGCCTTACCTGGGCAGGGGAAGCTTTCTTT.

This chain joins TRBV4-1 and TRBJ2-2, with 9 bases fitting TRBD2. V lost 4 bases, J lost 4 bases, and 7 bases stayed unmatched. Germline CDR1 and CDR2: MGHRA and YSYEKL. There are 16 residues in the CDR3. DNA of the CDR3: TGCGCCAGCAGCCCGGTTAGCGGGGGCCTCACCGGGGAGCTGTTTTTT. Its protein is CASSPVSGGLTGELFF.

The rearrangement links TRBV5-1 to TRBJ2-2, with a possible D match to TRBD2 (6 bases). Germline-derived CDR1 and CDR2 are SGHRS and YFSETQ. Deletions cut 1 base from V and 4 bases from J, with 14 bases between. This CDR3 has 16 amino acids. This chain's CDR3 is CASSLRGEPVTGELFF. In DNA, the CDR3 is TGCGCCAGCAGCTTGCGCGGGGAGCCGGTCACCGGGGAGCTGTTTTTT.

This clone appeared once. This CDR3 is also generated by other DNA sequences in the sample. The chain joins TRBV18 to TRBJ2-5; D unresolved. The CDR3 is made up of 10 amino acids. With 5 bases removed from V and 3 bases from J, the gap between germline ends came to 1 base. CDR1 and CDR2 from the germline V gene are KGHSH and LQKENI. CDR3 protein: CASSEETQYF. CDR3 nucleotide sequence: TGTGCCAGCTCAGAAGAGACCCAGTACTTC.

This clone was detected a few times. The chain combines TRBV7-2 with TRBJ2-3; 11 bases agree with TRBD2. The CDR3 extends over 18 amino acids. V shed 0 bases, J shed 0 bases, and the junction held 5 bases outside the gene matches. The germline gives CDR1 SGHTA, CDR2 FQGNSA. The DNA of the CDR3 is TGTGCCAGCAGCTTAGCTCCGACTAGCGGGGTTAGCACAGATACGCAGTATTTT. This codes for CASSLAPTSGVSTDTQYF.

The V and J genes are TRBV19 and TRBJ1-5; no firm D call. Germline CDR1 LNHDA, CDR2 SQIVND (reference sequence). Trimming left V 5 bases short and J 0 bases short, with 11 bases between. The CDR3 runs to 15 residues. CDR3 residues: CASSPLVGSNQPQHF. For the CDR3, the DNA is TGTGCCAGTAGTCCGCTGGTCGGTAGCAATCAGCCCCAGCATTTT.

The genes are TRBV2 and TRBJ2-5; D call uncertain. V gave up 6 bases and J gave up 0 bases, with 8 bases separating them. CDR1 and CDR2 from the germline V gene are SNHLY and FYNNEI. This CDR3 has 13 amino acids. The CDR3 nucleotides are TGTGCCAGCAGCGACAAGTACCAAGAGACCCAGTACTTC. Residues: CASSDKYQETQYF.

The chain combines TRBV15 with TRBJ1-4, with D possibly TRBD1 on 5 matching bases. V lost 0 bases and J 5 bases, leaving 13 bases between the germline ends. CDR3 length: 16 amino acids. Germline CDR1 reads LNHNV; CDR2 reads YYDKDF (reference sequence). CDR3 in amino acids: CATSRDNGAPNEKLFF. CDR3 DNA sequence: TGTGCCACCAGCAGAGATAACGGGGCACCCAATGAAAAACTGTTTTTT.